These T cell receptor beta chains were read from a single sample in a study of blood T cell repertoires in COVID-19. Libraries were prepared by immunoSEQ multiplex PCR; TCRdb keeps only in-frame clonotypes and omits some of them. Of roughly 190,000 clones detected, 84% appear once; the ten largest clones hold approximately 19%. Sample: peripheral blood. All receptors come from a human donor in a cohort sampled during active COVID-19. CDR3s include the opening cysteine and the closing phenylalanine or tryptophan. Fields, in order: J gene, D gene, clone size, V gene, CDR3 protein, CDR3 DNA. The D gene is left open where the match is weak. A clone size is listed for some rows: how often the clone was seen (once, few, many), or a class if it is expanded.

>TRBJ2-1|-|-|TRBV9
CASSVEGVPSYNEQFF
TGTGCCAGCAGCGTAGAGGGAGTTCCGTCCTACAATGAGCAGTTCTTC
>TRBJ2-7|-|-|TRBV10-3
CAISEGVDEQYF
TGTGCCATCAGTGAAGGGGTAGACGAGCAGTACTTC
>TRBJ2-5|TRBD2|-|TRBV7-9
CASSSNSGGGETQYF
TGTGCCAGCAGCTCCAATAGCGGGGGTGGAGAGACCCAGTACTTC
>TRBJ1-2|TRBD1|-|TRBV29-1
CSVGQIAYYGYTF
TGCAGCGTGGGACAGATAGCTTACTATGGCTACACCTTC
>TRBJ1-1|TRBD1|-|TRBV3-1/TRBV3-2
CASSQASITQGSGTEAFF
TGTGCCAGCAGCCAAGCGTCAATCACACAGGGGTCGGGCACTGAAGCTTTCTTT
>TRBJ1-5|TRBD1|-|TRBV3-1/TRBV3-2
CASSQGQGARNQPQHF
TGTGCCAGCAGCCAGGGACAGGGGGCCCGCAATCAGCCCCAGCATTTT
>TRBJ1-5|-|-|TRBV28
CASSDNDNQGQPQHF
TGTGCCAGCAGTGACAACGATAATCAGGGGCAGCCCCAGCATTTT
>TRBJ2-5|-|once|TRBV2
CASEVGGVETQYF
TGTGCCAGCGAAGTCGGCGGAGTAGAGACCCAGTACTTC
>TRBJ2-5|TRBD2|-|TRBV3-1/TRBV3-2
CASSLDRSGTSGSRKTQYF
TGTGCCAGCAGCCTAGACCGATCCGGGACTAGCGGGAGTCGGAAGACCCAGTACTTC
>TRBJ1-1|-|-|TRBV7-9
CASSSYYSTEAFF
TGTGCCAGCAGCTCCTATTACAGCACTGAAGCTTTCTTT
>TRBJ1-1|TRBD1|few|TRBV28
CASSPTGGILVVNTEAFF
TGTGCCAGCAGTCCGACAGGGGGCATTCTCGTAGTGAACACTGAAGCTTTCTTT
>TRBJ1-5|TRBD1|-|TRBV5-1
CASSLGTGTGGYQPQHF
TGCGCCAGCAGCTTGGGTACTGGGACAGGGGGCTATCAGCCCCAGCATTTT
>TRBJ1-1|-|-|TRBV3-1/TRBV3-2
CASSVSGTNLRAFF
TGTGCCAGCAGCGTAAGCGGTACTAACCTTCGGGCTTTCTTT
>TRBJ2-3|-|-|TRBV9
CASSGLGGSTDTQYF
TGTGCCAGCAGCGGACTCGGCGGTAGCACAGATACGCAGTATTTT
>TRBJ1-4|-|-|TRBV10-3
CAISEIGRGNEKLFF
TGTGCCATCAGTGAGATCGGACGGGGTAATGAAAAACTGTTTTTT
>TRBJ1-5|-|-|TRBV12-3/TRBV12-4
CASSLRGDQPQHF
TGTGCCAGCAGTTTAAGGGGTGACCAGCCCCAGCATTTT
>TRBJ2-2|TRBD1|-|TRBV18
CASSPGQVAGELFF
TGTGCCAGCTCACCGGGACAGGTGGCCGGGGAGCTGTTTTTT
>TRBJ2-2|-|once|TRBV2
CASSTGPGELFF
TGTGCCAGCAGCACCGGTCCCGGGGAGCTGTTTTTT
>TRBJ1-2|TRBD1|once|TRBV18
CASSNKGQGSRGYTF
TGTGCCAGCTCGAATAAAGGACAGGGATCACGAGGCTACACCTTC
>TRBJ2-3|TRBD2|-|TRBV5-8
CASSFGRFADTQYF
TGTGCCAGCAGCTTCGGGAGGTTCGCAGATACGCAGTATTTT
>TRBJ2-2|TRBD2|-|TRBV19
CASSIPGLAGVTGELFF
TGTGCCAGTAGTATCCCAGGACTAGCGGGAGTTACCGGGGAGCTGTTTTTT
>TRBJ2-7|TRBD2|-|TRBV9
CASSVSPGLGNEQYF
TGTGCCAGCAGCGTAAGTCCGGGACTAGGAAACGAGCAGTACTTC
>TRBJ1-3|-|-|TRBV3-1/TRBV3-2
CASSRNSPGNTIYF
TGTGCCAGCAGCCGAAACTCGCCTGGAAACACCATATATTTT
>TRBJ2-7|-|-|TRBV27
CASSSPGSVGYEQYF
TGTGCCAGCAGTTCCCCGGGGAGCGTGGGCTACGAGCAGTACTTC
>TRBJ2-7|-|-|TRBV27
CASSLSRGYEQYF
TGTGCCAGCAGTTTGTCCAGGGGCTACGAGCAGTACTTC
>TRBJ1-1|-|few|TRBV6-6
CASSPSGQRNTEAFF
TGTGCCAGCAGCCCCAGTGGGCAGAGGAACACTGAAGCTTTCTTT
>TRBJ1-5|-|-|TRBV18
CASSPSHTDQPQHF
TGTGCCAGCTCACCTAGCCACACTGATCAGCCCCAGCATTTT
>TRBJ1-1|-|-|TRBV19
CASSQRGTGPNTEAFF
TGTGCCAGTAGCCAACGCGGCACAGGGCCGAACACTGAAGCTTTCTTT
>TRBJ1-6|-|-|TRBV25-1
CASSPGFAYNSPLHF
TGTGCCAGCAGTCCGGGGTTTGCCTATAATTCACCCCTCCACTTT